This passage covers 10 T cell receptor beta chains from one sample sequenced in a study of human T cells and chemical hapten exposure. Time point specified: patch test 3, about 24 weeks after DPC sensitization. Sample treatment: therapeutic diphenylcyclopropenone sensitization with weekly scalp DPC. TCRdb independently ran MiXCR on the RACE reads; one entry per CDR3 protein. The top ten hold 2% to 2.5% of the sample, which has more than 100,000 distinct CDR3 sequences, around 10% seen once. The sequencing used whole blood, collected in connection with sensitization to the hapten diphenylcyclopropenone (DPC). The receptor set was obtained from a woman aged 50 to 60 with alopecia areata. Some clones in this sample may be carry-over from other donors' samples.

This clonotype appeared a few times. The CDR3 DNA is TGTGCCAGCAGCTTGGATGGGGCGGGGGGGAACCAAGAGACCCAGTACTTC. It encodes CASSLDGAGGNQETQYF. J is TRBJ2-5 and V is TRBV5-6; TRBD2 matches 9 bases. The ends lost 0 bases at V and 0 bases at J; junction bases unmatched: 6. The germline V gene encodes CDR1 SGHDT and CDR2 YYEEEE. The CDR3 totals 17 residues.

This clonotype was observed a few times. The genes are TRBV6-5 and TRBJ2-5, with 8 bases identical to TRBD2. Germline CDR1 MNHEY, CDR2 SVGAGI. The CDR3 runs 17 residues. With 4 bases clipped from V and 2 bases from J, the junction kept 12 bases outside the gene matches. The CDR3 DNA reads TGTGCCAGCAGTTCCCCTCACTTAGCGGGACAACAAGAGACCCAGTACTTC. It encodes CASSSPHLAGQQETQYF.

In this sample, this clonotype turned up a few times. The rearrangement joins TRBV7-8 to TRBJ2-7; a possible D gene is TRBD2 (5 bases). V was trimmed by 1 base and J by 2 bases, leaving 12 bases between them. In germline, CDR1 is SGHVS, CDR2 FQNEAQ. The CDR3 is 15 residues long. CDR3 in DNA: TGTGCCAGCAGCTTAGGTGCTAGCTCCGCCTACGAGCAGTACTTC. Translated, it gives CASSLGASSAYEQYF.

CDR3 loop: CAWQVAGVMGSEQFF. The CDR3 nucleotides are TGTGCCTGGCAGGTAGCGGGAGTAATGGGAAGTGAGCAGTTCTTC. The J gene is TRBJ2-1, the V gene TRBV30; TRBD2 matches 9 bases. The germline V gene has CDR1 GTSNPN and CDR2 SVGIG (reference sequence). Unmatched junction bases numbered 14, after V lost 5 bases and J lost 9 bases. The CDR3 totals 15 residues. Complete variable domain (other parts from reference TRBV30 and TRBJ2-1): SQTIHQWPATLVQPVGSPLSLECTVEGTSNPNLYWYRQAAGRGLQLLFYSVGIGQISSEVPQNLSASRPQDRQFILSSKKLLLSDSGFYLCAWQVAGVMGSEQFFGPGTRLTVL.

This clonotype was picked up a small number of times. This chain uses TRBV6-2 or TRBV6-3 with TRBJ2-2; no reliable D call. Germline CDR1 MNHEY, CDR2 SVGEGT. The CDR3 runs to 15 residues. Trimming took 6 bases from V and 6 from J, leaving 17 bases between them. Here the CDR3 reads CASSLWKGTAGELFF. DNA of the CDR3: TGTGCCAGCAGCCTCTGGAAGGGTACCGCCGGGGAGCTGTTTTTT.

Only a few counts were recorded for this clonotype. The chain links TRBV6-4 to TRBJ1-5; no definite D call. The V end lost 3 bases, the J end lost 0 bases, and 15 bases lay between the germline ends. This CDR3 has 17 residues. Germline-derived CDR1 and CDR2 are MRHNA and SNTAGT. The DNA for the CDR3 is TGTGCCAGCAGTGATCATGGACGGACCCTTAGCAATCAGCCCCAGCATTTT. Amino acid sequence: CASSDHGRTLSNQPQHF.

The chain is built from TRBV14 and TRBJ2-3, with 12 bases lining up with TRBD2. V was clipped by 0 bases and J by 8 bases; unmatched bases: 6. Germline lookup yields CDR1 SGHDN and CDR2 FVKESK. This CDR3 is built from 16 residues. DNA of the CDR3: TGTGCCAGCAGCCAAGACGGACTAGCGGGAATCGGTACGCAGTATTTT. As protein: CASSQDGLAGIGTQYF. The whole variable domain, filled in from reference TRBV14 and TRBJ2-3, reads EAGVTQFPSHSVIEKGQTVTLRCDPISGHDNLYWYRRVMGKEIKFLLHFVKESKQDESGMPNNRFLAERTGGTYSTLKVQPAELEDSGVYFCASSQDGLAGIGTQYFGPGTRLTVL.

The CDR3 spells CASSQGTVREQYF. The CDR3 DNA sequence: TGTGCCAGCAGTCAAGGGACAGTGCGAGAGCAGTACTTC. This chain connects TRBV28 to TRBJ2-7, with 7 bases that match TRBD1. There are 13 residues in the CDR3. With V trimmed by 5 bases and J by 7 bases, 8 bases remained unmatched. Germline CDR1 MDHEN, CDR2 SYDVKM.

The chain combines TRBV6-2 or TRBV6-3 with TRBJ1-5; D is perhaps TRBD1 (6 bases). Germline CDR1 is MNHEY and CDR2 is SVGEGT. V lost 5 bases, J lost 5 bases, and 13 bases lay in between. The CDR3 runs to 14 residues. CDR3 sequence (DNA): TGTGCCAGCAGTCCCCCCGCAGGGGATCAGCCCCAGCATTTT. This sequence encodes CASSPPAGDQPQHF.

This clonotype was seen a handful of times. This chain joins TRBV27 and TRBJ1-2, with TRBD1 matching 8 bases. The CDR3 has 15 residues. The V and J ends lost 5 bases and 8 bases, in that order; junction bases with no gene match: 13. Looked up from germline, CDR1 is MNHEY and CDR2 is SMNVEV (reference sequence). CDR3 DNA sequence: TGTGCCAGCAGTCCGACGACAGGGGTGGAAAAGGGCTACACCTTC. Translated: CASSPTTGVEKGYTF.